The present T cell receptor beta chain was sequenced within a study of Ad26.COV2.S vaccination and SARS-CoV-2 variants (dated by TCRdb to about 2021). With regard to the full study: Donors in the vaccine arm were drawn from COV1001, a multicentre, randomized, double-blind, placebo-controlled phase I-IIa trial testing Ad26.COV2.S in healthy adults. Dosing of Ad26.COV2.S was intramuscular, at either 5x10^10 or 1x10^11 viral particles, delivered as one shot or as two shots spaced 56 days apart. TCRbeta repertoire sequencing served as the tool for gauging how specific and how broad the SARS-CoV-2-reactive T cell receptors were following Ad26.COV2.S vaccination. A total of some 30 samples were included in the TCR-sequenced set, comprising 19 Ad26.COV2.S vaccine recipients, 5 placebo recipients and 8 SARS-CoV-2 convalescent individuals. Trial participants were randomized into five groups of five: low-dose or high-dose Ad26.COV2.S given once or twice, or placebo on both occasions. Blinding of investigators to trial group allocation was maintained during experiments and outcome assessment.

Its CDR3 holds 13 amino acids, cysteine through phenylalanine. Just the 39-base CDR3 DNA is kept, in frame starting at base 1. Via the germline V gene (reference sequence), CDR1 is LNHDA and CDR2 SQIVND. V was cut back by 6 bases and J by 3 bases, leaving a gap of 12 bases between them. The immunoSEQ Assay was the method used to sequence TCRbeta CDR3 regions. After extraction, genomic DNA underwent amplification by bias-controlled multiplex PCR, followed by high-throughput sequencing. As for how the authors treated the data: To quantify the absolute abundance of each unique TCRbeta CDR3 region, sequences were collapsed and filtered. Usable DNA was measured by amplifying reference genes present in all nucleated cells, and TCRbeta template counts were normalized to that usable DNA to estimate T cell fraction. Repertoire TCRs were annotated as SARS-CoV-2-specific when V gene, CDR3 amino acid sequence and J gene were exactly matched to a known reactive TCR set. The reference SARS-CoV-2 TCR set was obtained from MIRA and was filtered for enrichment in COVID-19-positive ImmuneCODE repertoires, whereby public or cross-reactive TCRs were removed. Drawing on the MIRA antigens, annotated TCRs were analysed further at the level of specific ORF or position within ORF. Breadth was defined as the number of annotated unique rearrangements divided by the total number of unique productive rearrangements, and depth was defined as the summed frequency of the annotated unique rearrangements. Group comparisons of TCR breadth used two-sided Wilcoxon rank-sum tests. Entries here come from immuneACCESS through TCRdb and include only in-frame sequences with V and J called. Some clones fail to appear in such tables; in the studies checked, an unresolved V gene covers under half of the shortfall, and the cause of the remainder is unknown. V, J and clone size are those of that table, while D and trimming were read from the DNA. In all, the sample holds approximately 400,000 clones, and approximately 83% of those were seen once. Jointly, the top ten make up around 7% of the sample.

The paper's findings and limits, for the study overall: It was noted by the authors that total T cell responses may have been underestimated by the TCR breadth and depth analyses. The study was not powered for comparison of responses between vaccine doses or regimens. After vaccination, substantial breadth of spike-specific CD8+ and CD4+ T cell responses was reported. Ad26.COV2.S recipients had higher spike-specific TCR breadth than placebo recipients (P = 0.0014). Vaccine and placebo recipients had comparable non-spike TCR breadth, which fits with the vaccine containing only spike.

Read against the paper, the sample's treatment or condition label means: some 20 received Ad26.COV2.S at low or high dose, single or two shots; about 5 received placebo; per-sample allocation not given. Repertoires of vaccine and placebo recipients were sequenced from samples taken on day 63 after the first injection. Cohort 1b enrolled 25 or so adults aged 18-55 years at a single site in Boston, USA, between 29 July and 7 August 2020. As a vaccine, Ad26.COV2.S was a replication-incompetent adenovirus type 26 vector that expressed a prefusion-stabilized SARS-CoV-2 spike protein derived from the original Wuhan strain. Comments on this clone: This receptor's antigen is unknown. No much larger clone exists at a distance of one base, and base qualities are not known.

The sample in question was peripheral blood, obtained in a trial of Ad26.COV2.S vaccine versus placebo. Recombination joined TRBV19 with TRBJ2-7; the D gene assignment is ambiguous. The clonotype was recovered from a person aged 18 to 65 who received the Ad26.COV2.S COVID-19 vaccine or a placebo. CDR3 reads: CASSTTVLYEQYF. The bases read TGTGCCAGTAGCACGACCGTGCTCTACGAGCAGTACTTC.